What follows is one T cell receptor (beta chain) and its context. Its antigen is unknown. This CDR3 comprises 12 residues. The germline V and J ends were trimmed by 7 bases and 1 base, with 7 bases remaining between them. Looked up from germline, CDR1 is ENHRY and CDR2 is SYGVKD. This specimen belongs to a study of shared clonotypes between healthy human individuals. Across the study: The donor pool was made up of two women and a few men aged 18 to 49.

Original processing methods: With immunoSEQ giving junction-only sequences and no quality scores, filtering differed. Profiling relied on immunoSEQ multiplex PCR, and the TCRdb table lists in-frame clones only, not all of them. V and J calls and clone size are copied from that table; D and trimming were computed from the DNA. The sample has approximately 1,000,000 clones, approximately 80% seen once; the top ten hold roughly 0.9%. Whole-study results and caveats: Memory subsets had estimated richness that was generally smaller than that of naive subsets.

The V call is TRBV10-3, the J call TRBJ1-1, with D unclear. This TCR derives from a man aged 18 to 35 in good health. Some clones in this sample may be carry-over from other donors' samples. The source material was memory CD4+ T cells from PBMCs. Subset in this sample: CD45RA-negative fraction. Here the CDR3 reads CAIMDWNTEAFF. The CDR3 DNA is TGTGCCATCATGGACTGGAACACTGAAGCTTTCTTT.